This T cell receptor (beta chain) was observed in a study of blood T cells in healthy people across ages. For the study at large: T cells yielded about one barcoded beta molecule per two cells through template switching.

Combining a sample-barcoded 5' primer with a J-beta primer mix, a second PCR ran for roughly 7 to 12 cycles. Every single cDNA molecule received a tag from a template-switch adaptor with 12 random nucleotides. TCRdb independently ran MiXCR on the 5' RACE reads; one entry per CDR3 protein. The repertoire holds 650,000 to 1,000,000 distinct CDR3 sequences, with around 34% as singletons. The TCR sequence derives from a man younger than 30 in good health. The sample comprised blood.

In DNA, the CDR3 is TGTGCCAGCTCGTCAGGAATATACTACAATGAGCAGTTCTTC. Translated, it gives CASSSGIYYNEQFF. The V gene is TRBV27, the J gene TRBJ2-1; D unresolved. This CDR3 region has 14 residues. In germline, CDR1 is MNHEY, CDR2 SMNVEV (reference sequence). V gave up 8 bases and J gave up 3 bases, with 14 bases separating them.